The next 21 T cell receptor beta chains were all read from a single sample in a study of shared clonotypes between healthy human individuals. Libraries were prepared by immunoSEQ multiplex PCR; TCRdb keeps only in-frame clonotypes and omits some of them. Among 1.6 million or so clones listed, approximately 98.5% were seen once. Sequencing used naive CD4+ T cells sorted from blood. Sample subset: CD45RA+ positively selected. The receptors were sampled from a man younger than 45 in good health.

The chain links TRBV7-3 to TRBJ2-2; D is ambiguous. Germline lookup yields CDR1 SGHTA and CDR2 FQGTGA. Trimming cost V 2 bases and J 3 bases, with 16 bases left between them. The CDR3 length is 17 residues. The CDR3 DNA follows: TGTGCCAGCAGCTTATATGGTCTGAACCACGACACCGGGGAGCTGTTTTTT. This codes for CASSLYGLNHDTGELFF. Full variable domain (missing parts from reference TRBV7-3 and TRBJ2-2): GAGVSQTPSNKVTEKGKYVELRCDPISGHTALYWYRQSLGQGPEFLIYFQGTGAADDSGLPNDRFFAVRPEGSVSTLKIQRTERGDSAVYLCASSLYGLNHDTGELFFGEGSRLTVL.

V and J are TRBV9 and TRBJ2-1; D uncertain. The CDR3 contains 16 residues. Germline CDR1 and CDR2: SGDLS and YYNGEE. V shed 0 bases and J shed 5 bases, with 15 bases lying between them. CDR3 sequence: CASSVVPSGPNNEQFF. The CDR3 bases are TGTGCCAGCAGCGTAGTCCCTAGTGGGCCCAACAATGAGCAGTTCTTC.

CDR3 DNA: TGTGCCAGCAGCCCCCTCTCCGGTTTGGACCAAGAGACCCAGTACTTC. Translated, it gives CASSPLSGLDQETQYF. J is TRBJ2-5 and V is TRBV5-4; no firm D call. Trimming cost V 4 bases and J 0 bases, with 16 bases left between them. The germline V gene has CDR1 SGHNT and CDR2 YYREEE (reference sequence). The CDR3 length is 16 residues.

The chain combines TRBV18 with TRBJ2-7; the D gene is possibly TRBD2 (6 bases). Germline V gene sequence: CDR1 KGHSH, CDR2 LQKENI. Trimming cost V 1 base and J 2 bases, with 12 bases left between them. This CDR3 region has 15 residues. CDR3 residues: CASSPREASAYEQYF. DNA for the CDR3: TGTGCCAGCTCACCACGGGAGGCATCGGCCTACGAGCAGTACTTC.

The chain recombines TRBV20-1 with TRBJ2-3; D gene unclear. The CDR3 runs to 11 residues. Trimming pared 2 bases from V and 5 bases from J, leaving 5 bases between. Germline V gene data show CDR1 as DFQATT and CDR2 as SNEGSKA (reference sequence). CDR3 sequence reads: CSARLVDTQYF. In DNA form, the CDR3 reads TGCAGTGCTAGACTCGTAGATACGCAGTATTTT.

A remark on this clone: Other nucleotide sequences from this sample produce the same CDR3. The chain couples TRBV5-1 to TRBJ2-5, with no clear D. The CDR3 is 13 amino acids. Trimming pared 2 bases from V and 1 base from J, leaving 6 bases between. Germline CDR1 and CDR2: SGHRS and YFSETQ. The DNA for the CDR3 is TGCGCCAGCAGCTTCGGGTCCCAAGAGACCCAGTACTTC. Translation gives CASSFGSQETQYF.

The rearrangement uses TRBV10-3 and TRBJ1-5, with no clear D. V dropped 5 bases and J dropped 5 bases, with 7 bases sitting between them. Germline V lookup: CDR1 ENHRY, CDR2 SYGVKD. This CDR3 region has 12 residues. Here the CDR3 DNA reads TGTGCCATCAGTCCTACGGATCAGCCCCAGCATTTT. Amino acids: CAISPTDQPQHF.

As for this clone: The same CDR3 is also encoded by other DNA sequences in this sample. The gene calls are TRBV5-1 and TRBJ1-1, with a weak D call TRBD1 (5 bases). This CDR3 spans 14 amino acids. Looked up from germline, CDR1 is SGHRS and CDR2 is YFSETQ. Trimming removed 0 bases at V and 2 bases at J, with 8 bases between. The DNA for the CDR3 is TGCGCCAGCAGCTTGGCGACAGTTAACACTGAAGCTTTCTTT. Protein sequence: CASSLATVNTEAFF.

This chain uses TRBV7-9 with TRBJ2-1, with 11 bases lining up with TRBD2. Unmatched junction bases numbered 9, after V lost 4 bases and J lost 4 bases. The germline V gene has CDR1 SEHNR and CDR2 FQNEAQ (reference sequence). This CDR3 is built from 17 residues. CDR3 sequence: CASSSTLLAGEYNEQFF. The CDR3 coding sequence is TGTGCCAGCAGCTCTACTTTACTAGCGGGAGAGTACAATGAGCAGTTCTTC.

The genes are TRBV10-1 and TRBJ2-3; 8 bases match TRBD2. From germline, CDR1 is WNHNN and CDR2 SYGVQD (reference sequence). J lost 4 bases, V lost 5 bases, and 5 bases had no gene match. The CDR3 sequence is 14 residues long. The CDR3 is CASSSRLAPDTQYF. The CDR3 DNA sequence: TGCGCCAGCAGTTCGAGACTAGCGCCAGATACGCAGTATTTT.

This clone was recorded once. The chain joins TRBV5-4 to TRBJ2-7; 8 bases are a match to TRBD2. V lost 4 bases, J lost 2 bases, and 2 bases stayed unmatched. The CDR3 has 13 amino acids. Germline loops: CDR1 SGHNT, CDR2 YYREEE (reference sequence). The CDR3 DNA sequence: TGTGCCAGCAGCGGCGGGAGGACCTACGAGCAGTACTTC. Translated, it gives CASSGGRTYEQYF.

The J gene is TRBJ1-1, the V gene TRBV5-4; TRBD1 is a possible D gene (6 bases). Deletions cut 4 bases from V and 1 base from J, with 11 bases between. The CDR3 loop spans 14 amino acids. The germline V gene encodes CDR1 SGHNT and CDR2 YYREEE (reference sequence). The CDR3 DNA reads TGTGCCAGCAGCCAGGACAGTTGGAACACTGAAGCTTTCTTT. Encoded protein: CASSQDSWNTEAFF.

This rearrangement joins TRBV30 to TRBJ1-5, with no clear D. Trimming cost V 1 base and J 4 bases, with 8 bases left between them. This CDR3 region has 13 residues. Per germline, CDR1 GTSNPN and CDR2 SVGIG (reference sequence). DNA of the CDR3: TGTGCCTGGAGTGGGTCACAAAATCAGCCCCAGCATTTT. Translated, it gives CAWSGSQNQPQHF.

This sequence joins TRBV9 and TRBJ2-1; D is unresolved. With 6 bases removed from V and 1 base from J, the gap between germline ends came to 14 bases. CDR3 length: 15 amino acids. Germline V gene lookup returns CDR1 SGDLS and CDR2 YYNGEE. The CDR3 nucleotides read TGTGCCAGCACCCCGTCCGAAAGTTCCTACAATGAGCAGTTCTTC. Encoded protein: CASTPSESSYNEQFF.

The V gene is TRBV28, the J gene TRBJ1-5, with 8 bases that match TRBD1. CDR3 length: 13 residues. CDR1 MDHEN and CDR2 SYDVKM come from the germline V gene. Trimming took 5 bases from V and 6 from J; bases not matched to a gene: 3. The CDR3 here is CASSPQGAQPQHF. The DNA of the CDR3 is TGTGCCAGCAGTCCGCAGGGGGCTCAGCCCCAGCATTTT.

Turning to this clone: Other DNA sequences in this specimen translate into the identical CDR3. The CDR3 loop reads CASSVYTGELFF. CDR3 nucleotides: TGTGCCAGCAGCGTGTACACCGGGGAGCTGTTTTTT. The chain is built from TRBV9 and TRBJ2-2; no reliable D call. The V end lost 2 bases, the J end lost 3 bases, and 2 bases lay between the germline ends. Germline CDR1 is SGDLS and CDR2 is YYNGEE. There are 12 residues in the CDR3.

The chain employs TRBV11-2 and TRBJ1-2, with a possible D match to TRBD1 (5 bases). Germline V gene lookup returns CDR1 SGHAT and CDR2 FQNNGV. The CDR3 loop spans 15 amino acids. Trimming pared 5 bases from V and 6 bases from J, leaving 19 bases between. In DNA, the CDR3 is TGTGCCAGCAGCCCTCTATCCGGGACGAACAATGGCTACACCTTC. Encoded protein: CASSPLSGTNNGYTF.

This chain joins TRBV28 and TRBJ2-1; possibly TRBD1 for D (6 bases). CDR1 and CDR2 (germline): MDHEN, SYDVKM. V was clipped by 7 bases and J by 4 bases, with 17 bases between them. The CDR3 is 15 amino acids. The CDR3 DNA reads as TGTGCCAGCAAAAAGGTCGGGGACACGTACAATGAGCAGTTCTTC. Amino acid sequence: CASKKVGDTYNEQFF.

The chain recombines TRBV7-9 with TRBJ2-1, with TRBD2 as a possible D gene (5 bases). Between the trimmed V and J ends, which lost 5 bases and 15 bases, there was a span of 11 bases. Germline values: CDR1 SEHNR, CDR2 FQNEAQ (reference sequence). CDR3 length equals 10 residues. As DNA, the CDR3 is TGTGCCAGCAGCGCGGGCCCTTCGTTCTTC. Its translation: CASSAGPSFF.

In regard to this clone: The same CDR3 arises from other DNA sequences in this sample as well. This chain uses TRBV5-1 with TRBJ2-3; the match to TRBD2 covers 7 bases. V shed 2 bases, J shed 1 base, and the junction held 1 base outside the gene matches. From germline, CDR1 is SGHRS and CDR2 YFSETQ. The CDR3 has 14 residues. The CDR3 DNA reads TGCGCCAGCAGCTTCCTAGCGGGCACAGATACGCAGTATTTT. Translating gives CASSFLAGTDTQYF. The variable domain in full, with the rest retrieved from reference TRBV5-1 and TRBJ2-3, is KAGVTQTPRYLIKTRGQQVTLSCSPISGHRSVSWYQQTPGQGLQFLFEYFSETQRNKGNFPGRFSGRQFSNSRSEMNVSTLELGDSALYLCASSFLAGTDTQYFGPGTRLTVL.

This chain links TRBV7-9 with TRBJ2-5, with 13 positions matching TRBD2. Unmatched junction bases numbered 13, after V lost 5 bases and J lost 4 bases. CDR1 SEHNR and CDR2 FQNEAQ come from the germline V gene (reference sequence). There are 18 residues in the CDR3. CDR3 residues: CASSPRTGTSGTGETQYF. The DNA for the CDR3 is TGTGCCAGCAGCCCCAGGACCGGGACTAGCGGGACGGGAGAGACCCAGTACTTC. The full variable domain, with the rest looked up from reference TRBV7-9 and TRBJ2-5, is DTGVSQNPRHKITKRGQNVTFRCDPISEHNRLYWYRQTLGQGPEFLTYFQNEAQLEKSRLLSDRFSAERPKGSFSTLEIQRTEQGDSAMYLCASSPRTGTSGTGETQYFGPGTRLLVL.